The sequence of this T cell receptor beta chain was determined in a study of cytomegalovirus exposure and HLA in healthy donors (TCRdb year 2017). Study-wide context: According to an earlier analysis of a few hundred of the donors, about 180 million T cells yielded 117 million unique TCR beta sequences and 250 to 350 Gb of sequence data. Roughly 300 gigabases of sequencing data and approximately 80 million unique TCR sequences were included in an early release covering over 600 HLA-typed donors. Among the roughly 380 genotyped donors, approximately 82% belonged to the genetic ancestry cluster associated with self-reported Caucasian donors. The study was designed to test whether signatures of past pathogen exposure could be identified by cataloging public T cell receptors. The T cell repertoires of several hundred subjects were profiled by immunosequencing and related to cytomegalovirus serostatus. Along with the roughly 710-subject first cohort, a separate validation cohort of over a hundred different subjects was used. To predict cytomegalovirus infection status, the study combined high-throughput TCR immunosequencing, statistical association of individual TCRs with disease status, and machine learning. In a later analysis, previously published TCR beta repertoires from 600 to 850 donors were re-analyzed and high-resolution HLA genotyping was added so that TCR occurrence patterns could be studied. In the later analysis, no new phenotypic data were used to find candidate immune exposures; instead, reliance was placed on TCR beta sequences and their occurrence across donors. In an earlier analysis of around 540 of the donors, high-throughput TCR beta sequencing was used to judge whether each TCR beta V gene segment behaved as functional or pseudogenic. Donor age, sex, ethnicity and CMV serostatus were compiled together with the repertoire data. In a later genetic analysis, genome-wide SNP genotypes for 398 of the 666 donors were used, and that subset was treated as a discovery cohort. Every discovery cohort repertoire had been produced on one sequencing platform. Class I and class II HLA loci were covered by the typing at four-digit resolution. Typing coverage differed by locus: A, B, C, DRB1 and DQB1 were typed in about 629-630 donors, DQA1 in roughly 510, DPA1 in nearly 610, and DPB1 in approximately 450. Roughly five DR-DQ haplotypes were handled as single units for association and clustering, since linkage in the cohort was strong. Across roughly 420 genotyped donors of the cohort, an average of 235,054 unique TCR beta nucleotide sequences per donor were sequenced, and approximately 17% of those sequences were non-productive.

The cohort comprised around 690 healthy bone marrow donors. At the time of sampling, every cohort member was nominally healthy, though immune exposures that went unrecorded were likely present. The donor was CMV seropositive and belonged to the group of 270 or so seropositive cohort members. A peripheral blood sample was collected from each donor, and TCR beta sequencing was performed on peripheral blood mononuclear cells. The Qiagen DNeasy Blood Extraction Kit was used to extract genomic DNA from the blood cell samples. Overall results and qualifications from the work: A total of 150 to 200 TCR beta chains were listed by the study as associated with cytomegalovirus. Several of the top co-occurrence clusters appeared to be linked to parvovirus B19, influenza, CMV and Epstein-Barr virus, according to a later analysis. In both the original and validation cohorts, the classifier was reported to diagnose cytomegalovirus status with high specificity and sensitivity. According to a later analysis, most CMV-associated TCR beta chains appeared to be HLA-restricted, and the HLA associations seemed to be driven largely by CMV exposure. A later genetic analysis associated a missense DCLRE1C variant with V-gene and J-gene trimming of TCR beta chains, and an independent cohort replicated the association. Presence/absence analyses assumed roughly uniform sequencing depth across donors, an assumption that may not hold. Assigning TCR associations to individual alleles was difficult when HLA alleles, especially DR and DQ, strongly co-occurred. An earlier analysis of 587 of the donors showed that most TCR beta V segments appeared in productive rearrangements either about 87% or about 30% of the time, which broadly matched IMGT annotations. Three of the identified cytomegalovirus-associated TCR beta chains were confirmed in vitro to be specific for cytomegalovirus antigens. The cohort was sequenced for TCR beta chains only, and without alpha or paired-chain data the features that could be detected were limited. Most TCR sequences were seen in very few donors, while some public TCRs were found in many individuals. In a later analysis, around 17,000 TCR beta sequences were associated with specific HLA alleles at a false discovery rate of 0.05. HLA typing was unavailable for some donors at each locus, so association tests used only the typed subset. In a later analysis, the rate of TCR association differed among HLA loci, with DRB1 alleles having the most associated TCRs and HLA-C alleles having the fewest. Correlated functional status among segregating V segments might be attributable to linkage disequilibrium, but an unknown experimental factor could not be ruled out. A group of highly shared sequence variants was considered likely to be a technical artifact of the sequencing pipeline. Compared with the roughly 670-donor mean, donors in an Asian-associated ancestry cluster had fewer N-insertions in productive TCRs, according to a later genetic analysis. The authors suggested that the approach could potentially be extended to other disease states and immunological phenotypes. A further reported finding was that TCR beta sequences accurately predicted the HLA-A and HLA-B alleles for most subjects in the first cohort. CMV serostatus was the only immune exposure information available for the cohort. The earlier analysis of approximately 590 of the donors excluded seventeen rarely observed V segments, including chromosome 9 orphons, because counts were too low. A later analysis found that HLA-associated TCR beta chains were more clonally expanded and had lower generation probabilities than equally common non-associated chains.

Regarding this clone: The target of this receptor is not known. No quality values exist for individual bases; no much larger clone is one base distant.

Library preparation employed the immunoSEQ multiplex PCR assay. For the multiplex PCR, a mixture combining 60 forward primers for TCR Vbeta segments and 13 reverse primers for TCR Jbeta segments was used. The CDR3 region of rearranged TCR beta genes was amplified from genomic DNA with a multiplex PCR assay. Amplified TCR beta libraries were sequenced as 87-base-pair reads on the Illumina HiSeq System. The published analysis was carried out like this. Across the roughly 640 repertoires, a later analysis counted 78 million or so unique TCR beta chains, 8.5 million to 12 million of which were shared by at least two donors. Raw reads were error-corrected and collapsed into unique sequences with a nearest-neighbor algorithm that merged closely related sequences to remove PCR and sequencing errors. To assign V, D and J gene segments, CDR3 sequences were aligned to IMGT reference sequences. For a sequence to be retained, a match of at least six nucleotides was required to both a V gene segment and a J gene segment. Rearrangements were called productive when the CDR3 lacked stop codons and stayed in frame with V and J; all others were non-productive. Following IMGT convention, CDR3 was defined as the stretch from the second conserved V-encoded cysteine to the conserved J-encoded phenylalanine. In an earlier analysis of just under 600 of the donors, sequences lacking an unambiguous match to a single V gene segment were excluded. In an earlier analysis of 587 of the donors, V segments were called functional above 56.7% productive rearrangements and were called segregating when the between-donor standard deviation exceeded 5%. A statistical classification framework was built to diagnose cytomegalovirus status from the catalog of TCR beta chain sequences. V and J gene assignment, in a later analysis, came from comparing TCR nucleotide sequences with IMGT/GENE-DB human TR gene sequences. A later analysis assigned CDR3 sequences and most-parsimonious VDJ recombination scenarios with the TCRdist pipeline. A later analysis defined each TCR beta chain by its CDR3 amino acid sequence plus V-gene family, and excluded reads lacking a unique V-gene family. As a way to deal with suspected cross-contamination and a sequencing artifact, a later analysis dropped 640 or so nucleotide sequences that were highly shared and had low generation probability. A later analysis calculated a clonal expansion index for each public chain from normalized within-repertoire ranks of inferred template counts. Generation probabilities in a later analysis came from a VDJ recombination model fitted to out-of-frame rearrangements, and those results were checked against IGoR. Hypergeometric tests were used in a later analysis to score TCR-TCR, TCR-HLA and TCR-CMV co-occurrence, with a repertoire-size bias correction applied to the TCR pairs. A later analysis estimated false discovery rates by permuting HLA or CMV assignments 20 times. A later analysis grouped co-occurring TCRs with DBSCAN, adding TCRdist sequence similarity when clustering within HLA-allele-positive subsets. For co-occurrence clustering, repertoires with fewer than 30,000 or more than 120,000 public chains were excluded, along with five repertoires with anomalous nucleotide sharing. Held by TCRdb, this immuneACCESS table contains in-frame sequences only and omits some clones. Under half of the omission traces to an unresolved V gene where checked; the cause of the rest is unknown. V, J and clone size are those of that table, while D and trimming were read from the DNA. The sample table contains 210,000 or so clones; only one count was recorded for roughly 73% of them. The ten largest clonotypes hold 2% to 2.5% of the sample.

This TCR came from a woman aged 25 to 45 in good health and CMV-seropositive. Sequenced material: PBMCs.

The CDR3 loop reads CASSHPQLAGGTSYEQYF. The nucleotide sequence is given as TGTGCCAGCAGCCACCCCCAACTAGCGGGAGGTACTTCCTACGAGCAGTACTTC. The chain uses TRBV7-9 and TRBJ2-7; 12 bases in the middle match TRBD2. Sequences SEHNR (CDR1) and FQNEAQ (CDR2) are obtained from the germline V gene (reference sequence). Counted from cysteine to phenylalanine, this CDR3 has 18 amino acids. Of all the DNA, just the CDR3 is kept, 54 bases in frame from base 1. At the junction V is shortened by 5 bases and J by 1 base; bases outside the gene matches: 12.